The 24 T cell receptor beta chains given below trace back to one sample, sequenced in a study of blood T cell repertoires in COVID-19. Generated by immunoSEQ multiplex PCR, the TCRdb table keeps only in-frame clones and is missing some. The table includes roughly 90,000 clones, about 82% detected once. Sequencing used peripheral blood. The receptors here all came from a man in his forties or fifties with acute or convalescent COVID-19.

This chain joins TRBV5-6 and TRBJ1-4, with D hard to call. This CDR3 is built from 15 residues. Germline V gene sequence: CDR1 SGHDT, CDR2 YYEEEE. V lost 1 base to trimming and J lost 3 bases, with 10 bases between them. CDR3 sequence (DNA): TGTGCCAGCAGCTTGATGGAGGGAGCTAATGAAAAACTGTTTTTT. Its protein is CASSLMEGANEKLFF. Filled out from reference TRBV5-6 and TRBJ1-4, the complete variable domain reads DAGVTQSPTHLIKTRGQQVTLRCSPKSGHDTVSWYQQALGQGPQFIFQYYEEEERQRGNFPDRFSGHQFPNYSSELNVNALLLGDSALYLCASSLMEGANEKLFFGSGTQLSVL.

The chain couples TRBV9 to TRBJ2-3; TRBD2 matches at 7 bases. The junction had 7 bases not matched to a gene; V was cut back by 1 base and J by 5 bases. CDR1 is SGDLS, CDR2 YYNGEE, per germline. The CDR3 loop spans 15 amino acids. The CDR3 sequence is CASSVWRELGDTQYF. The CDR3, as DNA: TGTGCCAGCAGCGTATGGCGGGAGCTCGGAGATACGCAGTATTTT. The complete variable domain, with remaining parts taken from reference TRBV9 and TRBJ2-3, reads DSGVTQTPKHLITATGQRVTLRCSPRSGDLSVYWYQQSLDQGLQFLIQYYNGEERAKGNILERFSAQQFPDLHSELNLSSLELGDSALYFCASSVWRELGDTQYFGPGTRLTVL.

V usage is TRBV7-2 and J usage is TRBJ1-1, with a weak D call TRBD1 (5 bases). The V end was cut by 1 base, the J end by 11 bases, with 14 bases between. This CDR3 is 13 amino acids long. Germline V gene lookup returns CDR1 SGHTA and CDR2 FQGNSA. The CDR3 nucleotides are TGTGCCAGCAGCTTAGGGATGCAGGGCTCCGCTTTCTTT. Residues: CASSLGMQGSAFF.

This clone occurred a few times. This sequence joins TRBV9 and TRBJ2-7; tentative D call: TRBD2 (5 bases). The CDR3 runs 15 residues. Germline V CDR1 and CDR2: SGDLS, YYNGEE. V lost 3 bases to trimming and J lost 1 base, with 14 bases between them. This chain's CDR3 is CASSEKEGSSYEQYF. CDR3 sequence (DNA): TGTGCCAGCAGCGAGAAAGAGGGCAGTTCCTACGAGCAGTACTTC.

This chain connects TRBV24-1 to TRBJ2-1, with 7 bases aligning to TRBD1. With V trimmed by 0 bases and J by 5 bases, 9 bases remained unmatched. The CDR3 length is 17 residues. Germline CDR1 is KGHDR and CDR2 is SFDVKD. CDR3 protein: CATSDLQGGRVDNEQFF. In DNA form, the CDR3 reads TGTGCCACCAGTGATTTGCAAGGGGGCAGGGTTGACAATGAGCAGTTCTTC.

The CDR3 nucleotides read TGTGCCAGCAGTACCCGGGACTTCAATGAGCAGTTCTTC. It specifies CASSTRDFNEQFF. The V gene is TRBV12-3 or TRBV12-4, the J gene TRBJ2-1; a possible D gene is TRBD2 (6 bases). V was pared by 5 bases and J by 6 bases, with 11 bases between. The CDR3 consists of 13 residues.

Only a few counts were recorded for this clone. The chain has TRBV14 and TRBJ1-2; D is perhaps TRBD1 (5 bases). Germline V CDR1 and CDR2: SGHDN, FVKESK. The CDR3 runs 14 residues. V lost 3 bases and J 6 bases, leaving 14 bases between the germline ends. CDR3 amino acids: CASSQLAQGDGYTF. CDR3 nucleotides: TGTGCCAGCAGCCAGTTGGCGCAAGGGGATGGCTACACCTTC.

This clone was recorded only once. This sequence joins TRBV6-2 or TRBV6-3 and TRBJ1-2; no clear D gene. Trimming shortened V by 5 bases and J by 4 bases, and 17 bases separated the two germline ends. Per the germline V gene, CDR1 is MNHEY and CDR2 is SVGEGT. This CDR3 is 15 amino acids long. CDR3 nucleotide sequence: TGTGCCAGCAGTCCAACCCGTGAGGGCATCTATGGCTACACCTTC. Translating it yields CASSPTREGIYGYTF.

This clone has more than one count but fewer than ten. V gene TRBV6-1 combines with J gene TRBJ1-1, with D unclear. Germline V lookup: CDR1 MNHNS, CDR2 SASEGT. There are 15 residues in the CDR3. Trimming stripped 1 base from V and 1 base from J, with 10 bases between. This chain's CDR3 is CASSEDGRGNTEAFF. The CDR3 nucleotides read TGTGCCAGCAGTGAAGATGGTCGGGGGAACACTGAAGCTTTCTTT.

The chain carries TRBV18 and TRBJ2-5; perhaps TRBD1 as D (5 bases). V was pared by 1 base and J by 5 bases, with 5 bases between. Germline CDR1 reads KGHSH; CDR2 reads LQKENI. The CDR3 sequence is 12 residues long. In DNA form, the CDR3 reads TGTGCCAGCTCACCACAGGGGGAGACCCAGTACTTC. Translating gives CASSPQGETQYF.

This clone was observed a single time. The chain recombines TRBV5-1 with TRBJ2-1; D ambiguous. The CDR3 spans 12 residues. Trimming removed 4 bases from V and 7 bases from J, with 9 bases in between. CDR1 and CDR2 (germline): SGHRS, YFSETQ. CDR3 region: CASSTPGNEQFF. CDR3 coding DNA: TGCGCCAGCAGCACCCCCGGGAATGAGCAGTTCTTC.

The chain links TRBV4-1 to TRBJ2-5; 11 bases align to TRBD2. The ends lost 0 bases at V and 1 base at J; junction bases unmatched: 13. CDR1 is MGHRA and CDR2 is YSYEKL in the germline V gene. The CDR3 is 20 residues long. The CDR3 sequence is CASSQEKRSVAGGSQETQYF. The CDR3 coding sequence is TGCGCCAGCAGCCAAGAAAAGAGGTCCGTAGCGGGGGGGTCCCAAGAGACCCAGTACTTC.

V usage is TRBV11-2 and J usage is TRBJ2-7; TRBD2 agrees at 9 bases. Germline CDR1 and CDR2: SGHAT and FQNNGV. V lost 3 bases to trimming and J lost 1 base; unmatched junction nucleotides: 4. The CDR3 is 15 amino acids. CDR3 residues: CASSLVAGESYEQYF. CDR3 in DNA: TGTGCCAGCAGCTTGGTAGCGGGGGAGTCCTACGAGCAGTACTTC.

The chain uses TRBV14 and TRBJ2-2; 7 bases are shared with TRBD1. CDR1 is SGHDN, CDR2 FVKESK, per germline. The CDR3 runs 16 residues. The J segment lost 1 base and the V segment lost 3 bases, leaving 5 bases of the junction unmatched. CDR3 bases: TGTGCCAGCAGCCATAGGGGGACAGAGAACACCGGGGAGCTGTTTTTT. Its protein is CASSHRGTENTGELFF.

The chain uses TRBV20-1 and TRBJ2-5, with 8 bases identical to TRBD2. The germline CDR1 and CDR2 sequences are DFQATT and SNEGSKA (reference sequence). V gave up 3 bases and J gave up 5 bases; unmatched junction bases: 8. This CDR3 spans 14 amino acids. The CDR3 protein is CSASDGLASETQYF. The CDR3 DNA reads TGCAGTGCTAGTGACGGACTAGCTTCCGAGACCCAGTACTTC.

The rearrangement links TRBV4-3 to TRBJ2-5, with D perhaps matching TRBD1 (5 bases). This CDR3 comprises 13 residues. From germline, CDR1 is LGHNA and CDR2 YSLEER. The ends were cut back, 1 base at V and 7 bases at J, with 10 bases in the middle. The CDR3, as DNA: TGCGCCAGCAGCCAAGGGACATCGGGGACCCAGTACTTC. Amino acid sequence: CASSQGTSGTQYF.

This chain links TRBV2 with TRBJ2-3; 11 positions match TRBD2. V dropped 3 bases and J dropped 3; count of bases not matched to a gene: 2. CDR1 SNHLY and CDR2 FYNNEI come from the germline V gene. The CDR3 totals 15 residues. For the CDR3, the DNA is TGTGCCAGCAGTGATAGCGGGGGGGAAACAGATACGCAGTATTTT. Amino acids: CASSDSGGETDTQYF.

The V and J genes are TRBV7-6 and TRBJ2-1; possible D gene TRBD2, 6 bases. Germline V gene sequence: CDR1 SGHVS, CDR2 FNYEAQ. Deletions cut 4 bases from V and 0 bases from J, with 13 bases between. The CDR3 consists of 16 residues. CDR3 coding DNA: TGTGCCAGCAGCTGGAGTGGGGGGACCTCCTACAATGAGCAGTTCTTC. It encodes CASSWSGGTSYNEQFF.

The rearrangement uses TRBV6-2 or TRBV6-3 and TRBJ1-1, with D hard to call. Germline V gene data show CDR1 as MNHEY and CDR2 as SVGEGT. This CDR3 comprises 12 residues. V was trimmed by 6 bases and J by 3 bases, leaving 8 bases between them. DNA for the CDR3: TGTGCCAGCAGCCCTCAGTACACTGAAGCTTTCTTT. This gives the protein CASSPQYTEAFF.

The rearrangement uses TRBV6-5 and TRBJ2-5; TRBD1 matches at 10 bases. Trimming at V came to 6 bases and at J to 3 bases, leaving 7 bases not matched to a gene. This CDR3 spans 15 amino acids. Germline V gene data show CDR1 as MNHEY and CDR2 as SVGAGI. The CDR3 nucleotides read TGTGCCAGCAGAATCGGGACAGGGGCAGAAGAGACCCAGTACTTC. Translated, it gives CASRIGTGAEETQYF.

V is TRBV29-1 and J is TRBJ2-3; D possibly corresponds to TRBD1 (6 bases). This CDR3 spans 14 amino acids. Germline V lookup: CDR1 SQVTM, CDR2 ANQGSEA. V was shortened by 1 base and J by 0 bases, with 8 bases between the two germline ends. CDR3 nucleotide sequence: TGCAGCGTTGAAGTAGGACAGAGCACAGATACGCAGTATTTT. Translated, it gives CSVEVGQSTDTQYF.

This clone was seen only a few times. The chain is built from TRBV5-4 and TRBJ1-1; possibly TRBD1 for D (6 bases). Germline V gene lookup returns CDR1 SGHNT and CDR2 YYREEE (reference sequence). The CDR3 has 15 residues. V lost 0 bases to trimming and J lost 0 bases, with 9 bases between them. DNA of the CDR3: TGTGCCAGCAGCTTGGTTGGACAGTTGAACACTGAAGCTTTCTTT. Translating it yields CASSLVGQLNTEAFF.

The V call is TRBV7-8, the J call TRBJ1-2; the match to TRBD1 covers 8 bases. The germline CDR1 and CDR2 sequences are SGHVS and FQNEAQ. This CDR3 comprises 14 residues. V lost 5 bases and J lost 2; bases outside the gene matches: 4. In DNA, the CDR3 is TGTGCCAGCAGCGTACGACAGGGGAACTATGGCTACACCTTC. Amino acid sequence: CASSVRQGNYGYTF.

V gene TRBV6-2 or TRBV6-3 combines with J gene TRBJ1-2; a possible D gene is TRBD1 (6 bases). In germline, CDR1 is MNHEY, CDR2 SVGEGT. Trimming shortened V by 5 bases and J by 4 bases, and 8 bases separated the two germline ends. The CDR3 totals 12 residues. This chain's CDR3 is CASSGTFYGYTF. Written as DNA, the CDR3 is TGTGCCAGCAGTGGGACATTCTATGGCTACACCTTC.